The 14 T cell receptor beta chains reported below all come from one sample, sequenced in a study of blood T cells in healthy people across ages. The authors ran a second PCR of about 7 to 12 cycles using a sample-barcoded 5' primer and a J-beta primer mix. Each CDR3 protein is one row after TCRdb ran MiXCR on the 5' RACE reads. The sample shows about 940,000 distinct CDR3 sequences, around 48% of them seen only once. The sequencing input was blood. The receptors were gathered from a man aged 25-45 years in good health.

J is TRBJ2-5 and V is TRBV2; D is perhaps TRBD2 (5 bases). The J call may not be correct, given that the DNA end is closer to TRBJ2-7. The CDR3 runs to 13 residues. CDR1 SNHLY and CDR2 FYNNEI come from the germline V gene. The CDR3 bases are TGTGCCAGCATTGTAGAGCTAGCCACCGAGCAGTACTTC. Its translation: CASIVELATEQYF.

This chain links TRBV29-1 with TRBJ2-5, with D unclear. V lost 5 bases to trimming and J lost 2 bases, with 15 bases between them. The CDR3 totals 14 residues. Germline assignment: CDR1 SQVTM and CDR2 ANQGSEA. For the CDR3, the DNA is TGCAGCGTTTCCCCAAGGTTATGGCAAGAGACCCAGTACTTC. Its translation is CSVSPRLWQETQYF.

The chain has TRBV19 and TRBJ1-5; 8 bases are a match to TRBD1. Trimming at V came to 7 bases and at J to 5 bases, leaving 10 bases not matched to a gene. This CDR3 has 15 amino acids. CDR1 LNHDA and CDR2 SQIVND come from the germline V gene (reference sequence). For the CDR3, the DNA is TGTGCCAGTACGAGGCAGGGGGCACCGTATCAGCCCCAGCATTTT. It codes for CASTRQGAPYQPQHF. The variable domain in full, completed from reference TRBV19 and TRBJ1-5, reads DGGITQSPKYLFRKEGQNVTLSCEQNLNHDAMYWYRQDPGQGLRLIYYSQIVNDFQKGDIAEGYSVSREKKESFPLTVTSAQKNPTAFYLCASTRQGAPYQPQHFGDGTRLSIL.

V is TRBV29-1 and J is TRBJ2-5, with D perhaps matching TRBD1 or TRBD2 (6 bases each). The CDR3 spans 12 residues. Trimming stripped 6 bases from V and 4 bases from J, with 12 bases between. Germline loops: CDR1 SQVTM, CDR2 ANQGSEA. The CDR3 DNA follows: TGCAGCGTCATAGAGGGGGGAGAGACCCAGTACTTC. It encodes CSVIEGGETQYF.

The chain recombines TRBV4-2 with TRBJ1-5; D gene unclear. The CDR3 sequence is 14 residues long. V lost 5 bases and J lost 3, with 11 bases in between. Germline V gene sequence: CDR1 LGHNA, CDR2 YNFKEQ. The CDR3 loop reads CASSEVSVNQPQHF. The CDR3, as DNA: TGTGCCAGCAGCGAAGTGTCAGTCAATCAGCCCCAGCATTTT.

V usage is TRBV7-3 and J usage is TRBJ2-1; TRBD2 agrees at 10 bases. CDR3 size: 16 residues. In germline, CDR1 is SGHTA, CDR2 FQGTGA. V dropped 1 base and J dropped 7; count of bases not matched to a gene: 7. The CDR3 region is CASSLIASGGINEQFF. The CDR3 bases are TGTGCCAGCAGCTTAATCGCTAGCGGGGGCATTAATGAGCAGTTCTTC.

This clonotype occurred a few times. The V and J genes are TRBV7-2 and TRBJ2-6; the D is unclear. The CDR3 loop spans 16 amino acids. Trimming shortened V by 6 bases and J by 0 bases, and 12 bases separated the two germline ends. Germline CDR1 and CDR2: SGHTA and FQGNSA. CDR3 sequence (DNA): TGTGCCAGCAGTTATGATCAGGTCTCTGGGGCCAACGTCCTGACTTTC. Translated: CASSYDQVSGANVLTF.

Comment on this clonotype: An end of the junction differs from the germline gene, which may be a read error. V usage is TRBV24-1 and J usage is TRBJ1-2; 7 nucleotides agree with TRBD1. Germline V CDR1 and CDR2: KGHDR, SFDVKD. CDR3 length: 13 residues. The CDR3 here is CATSDPTGVGHTF. The CDR3 DNA sequence: TGTGCCACCAGTGATCCTACAGGGGTTGGCCACACCTTC.

This sequence joins TRBV18 and TRBJ2-1; TRBD2 agrees at 11 bases. Trimming at V came to 2 bases and at J to 0 bases, leaving 3 bases not matched to a gene. The CDR3 is 17 residues long. Germline lookup yields CDR1 KGHSH and CDR2 LQKENI. This CDR3 reads CASSPVGLAVSYNEQFF. Written as DNA, the CDR3 is TGTGCCAGCTCACCAGTGGGACTAGCGGTCTCCTACAATGAGCAGTTCTTC. The variable domain in full, completed from reference TRBV18 and TRBJ2-1, reads NAGVMQNPRHLVRRRGQEARLRCSPMKGHSHVYWYRQLPEEGLKFMVYLQKENIIDESGMPKERFSAEFPKEGPSILRIQQVVRGDSAAYFCASSPVGLAVSYNEQFFGPGTRLTVL.

The J gene is TRBJ2-4, the V gene TRBV9; D is perhaps TRBD2 (6 bases). The germline CDR1 and CDR2 sequences are SGDLS and YYNGEE. Trimming stripped 3 bases from V and 13 bases from J, with 14 bases between. This CDR3 contains 12 residues. DNA of the CDR3: TGTGCCAGCAGCGGCGGGACCTCCGCGCAGTACTTC. It specifies CASSGGTSAQYF. The whole variable domain, filled in from reference TRBV9 and TRBJ2-4, reads DSGVTQTPKHLITATGQRVTLRCSPRSGDLSVYWYQQSLDQGLQFLIQYYNGEERAKGNILERFSAQQFPDLHSELNLSSLELGDSALYFCASSGGTSAQYFGAGTRLSVL.

The sample holds a few counts of this clonotype. V gene TRBV5-1 combines with J gene TRBJ2-7; D not certain. The CDR3 loop spans 13 amino acids. Looked up from germline, CDR1 is SGHRS and CDR2 is YFSETQ. V lost 0 bases to trimming and J lost 7 bases, with 11 bases between them. CDR3 DNA: TGCGCCAGCAGCTTGGGGACGGTCGGAGAGCAGTACTTC. It translates to CASSLGTVGEQYF.

The sample holds a few counts of this clonotype. Here the CDR3 reads CASSFQTEETQYF. The CDR3 DNA follows: TGTGCCAGCAGCTTTCAAACAGAAGAGACCCAGTACTTC. The chain has TRBV7-9 and TRBJ2-5; D is undetermined. This CDR3 region has 13 residues. CDR1 is SEHNR and CDR2 is FQNEAQ in the germline V gene (reference sequence). V lost 3 bases and J lost 3, with 8 bases in between.

The rearrangement links TRBV7-2 to TRBJ2-4; TRBD2 aligns across 15 bases. The J call is in doubt because the DNA end fits TRBJ2-7 better. CDR1 is SGHTA, CDR2 FQGNSA, per germline. The CDR3 sequence is 20 residues long. CDR3 sequence (DNA): TGTGCCAGCAGCCTCCAGAGGACTAGCGGGGGGGCCTCCTTTCGCTACGAGCAGTACTTC. As protein: CASSLQRTSGGASFRYEQYF.

The chain is built from TRBV27 and TRBJ2-1; D uncertain. CDR1 MNHEY and CDR2 SMNVEV come from the germline V gene (reference sequence). This CDR3 is built from 14 residues. V was shortened by 9 bases and J by 0 bases, with 12 bases between the two germline ends. CDR3 nucleotides: TGTGCCAGTACTCCTTTCAGCTCCTACAATGAGCAGTTCTTC. This codes for CASTPFSSYNEQFF.